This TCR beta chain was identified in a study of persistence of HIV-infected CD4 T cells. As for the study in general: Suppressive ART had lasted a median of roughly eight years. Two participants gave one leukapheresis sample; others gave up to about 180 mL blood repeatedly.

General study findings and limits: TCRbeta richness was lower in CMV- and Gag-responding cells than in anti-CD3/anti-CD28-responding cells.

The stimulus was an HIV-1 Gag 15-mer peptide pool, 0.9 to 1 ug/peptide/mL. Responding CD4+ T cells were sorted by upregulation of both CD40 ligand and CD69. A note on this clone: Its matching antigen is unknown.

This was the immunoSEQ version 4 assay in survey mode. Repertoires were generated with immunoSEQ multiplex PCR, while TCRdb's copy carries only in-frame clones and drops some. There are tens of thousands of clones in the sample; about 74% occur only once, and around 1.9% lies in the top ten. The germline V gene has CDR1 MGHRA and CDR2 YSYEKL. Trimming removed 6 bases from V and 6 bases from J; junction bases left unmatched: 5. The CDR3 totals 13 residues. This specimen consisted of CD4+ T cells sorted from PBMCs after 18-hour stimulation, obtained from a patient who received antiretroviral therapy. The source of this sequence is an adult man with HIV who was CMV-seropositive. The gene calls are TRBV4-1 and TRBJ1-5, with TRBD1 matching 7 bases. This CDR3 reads CASSTTGVQPQHF. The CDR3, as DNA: TGCGCCAGCAGTACAACAGGGGTTCAGCCCCAGCATTTT.